The clone carrying this T cell receptor beta chain has only a few counts. The data derive from a study of blood T cell repertoires in COVID-19. The wider study: There were acute and convalescent COVID-19 samples, and they came from the United States, Italy and Spain. In each case, the material was cDNA or gDNA derived from T cells, B-cell-depleted T cells, or PBMCs.

This CDR3 has 15 residues. The V end lost 7 bases, the J end lost 1 base, and 14 bases lay between the germline ends. Germline V gene data show CDR1 as SGHVS and CDR2 as FQNEAQ. In the source study's methods: It was from reference gene primer amplification that nucleated cell counts were estimated. Assay used: immunoSEQ multiplex PCR; TCRdb lists only in-frame clones, some missing. D and trimming come from the DNA, and the V and J calls and clone size come from that table. This table holds approximately 100,000 clones, around 89% found once. The TCR was taken from a human donor with acute or convalescent COVID-19. The donor label of this sample is uncertain. The source material was peripheral blood. J is TRBJ1-5 and V is TRBV7-8; D not certain. The CDR3 sequence: CASTPSRGSNQPQHF. The CDR3 coding sequence is TGTGCCAGCACCCCTAGTCGAGGAAGCAATCAGCCCCAGCATTTT.